These 16 T cell receptor beta chains came from one sample sequenced in a study of cytomegalovirus exposure and HLA in healthy donors. The primer mix had 60 Vbeta and 13 Jbeta primers. Only in-frame clones appear in the TCRdb table, and some are missing; sequencing was by immunoSEQ multiplex PCR. The repertoire holds 120,000 to 150,000 clones, with about four fifths as singletons. Specimen: PBMCs. The receptors come from a man aged 30-40 years in good health and CMV-seronegative.

Comment on this clone: Its ends do not fully match the called genes, so a read error is possible. The genes are TRBV7-2 and TRBJ2-1, with D maybe TRBD2 (7 bases). Germline-derived CDR1 and CDR2 are SGHTA and FQGNSA. CDR3 size: 13 residues. The CDR3 sequence is CASSSGASGLPIF. The CDR3 nucleotides read TGTGCCAGCAGCTCGGGGGCTAGCGGACTTCCTATCTTC.

The chain is built from TRBV30 and TRBJ2-1; D ambiguous. Trimming cost V 0 bases and J 6 bases, with 12 bases left between them. The CDR3 loop spans 14 amino acids. Germline assignment: CDR1 GTSNPN and CDR2 SVGIG (reference sequence). CDR3 sequence reads: CAWSVGIALNEQFF. As DNA, the CDR3 is TGTGCCTGGAGTGTTGGAATAGCCCTCAATGAGCAGTTCTTC.

The rearrangement joins TRBV5-1 to TRBJ1-1; no definite D call. The CDR3 length is 16 residues. V was shortened by 4 bases and J by 1 base, with 17 bases between the two germline ends. Germline V gene sequence: CDR1 SGHRS, CDR2 YFSETQ. In DNA form, the CDR3 reads TGCGCCAGCAGCCCGGGAGGCACCCAAGCGAACACTGAAGCTTTCTTT. Translated, it gives CASSPGGTQANTEAFF.

V gene TRBV10-3 combines with J gene TRBJ2-3, with TRBD1 matching over 8 bases. Germline V gives CDR1 ENHRY, CDR2 SYGVKD. This CDR3 has 14 residues. J gave up 4 bases and V 8 bases, and 8 bases lay outside the gene matches. The CDR3 sequence is CAIQGANYPDTQYF. The CDR3 coding sequence is TGTGCCATCCAGGGGGCAAATTACCCAGATACGCAGTATTTT.

The chain employs TRBV2 and TRBJ1-4; a possible D gene is TRBD1 (5 bases). This CDR3 is built from 15 residues. V was pared by 6 bases and J by 5 bases, with 16 bases between. Germline CDR1 is SNHLY and CDR2 is FYNNEI. The CDR3 DNA follows: TGTGCCAGCAGGGATCCGGGGGGGGTCAATGAAAAACTGTTTTTT. This gives the protein CASRDPGGVNEKLFF.

This rearrangement joins TRBV5-1 to TRBJ2-7; 7 bases fit TRBD1. The CDR3 is 15 residues long. V lost 0 bases and J lost 3; bases outside the gene matches: 6. From germline, CDR1 is SGHRS and CDR2 YFSETQ. The CDR3 nucleotides read TGCGCCAGCAGCTTGGAGGACAGGAGACTCTACGAGCAGTACTTC. This encodes CASSLEDRRLYEQYF.

Only one count was recorded for this clone. The chain links TRBV19 to TRBJ1-2; D is ambiguous. This CDR3 is 13 amino acids long. The germline V gene has CDR1 LNHDA and CDR2 SQIVND (reference sequence). Trimming removed 6 bases at V and 0 bases at J, with 8 bases between. CDR3 sequence reads: CASRGRTNYGYTF. CDR3 nucleotides: TGTGCCAGTAGGGGCCGAACTAACTATGGCTACACCTTC.

V is TRBV30 and J is TRBJ1-4, with no clear D. The CDR3 covers 13 residues. Germline values: CDR1 GTSNPN, CDR2 SVGIG (reference sequence). Trimming shortened V by 0 bases and J by 5 bases, and 7 bases separated the two germline ends. The CDR3 loop is CAWSVGTNEKLFF. In DNA form, the CDR3 reads TGTGCCTGGAGTGTGGGCACAAATGAAAAACTGTTTTTT.

This clone was found a few times. The chain couples TRBV4-1 to TRBJ1-3; 9 positions match TRBD1. This CDR3 spans 14 amino acids. CDR1 is MGHRA, CDR2 YSYEKL, per germline. J lost 4 bases, V lost 5 bases, and 3 bases had no gene match. The CDR3: CASSTTGGGNTIYF. CDR3 nucleotides: TGCGCCAGCAGCACAACAGGGGGCGGAAACACCATATATTTT.

V usage is TRBV15 and J usage is TRBJ2-5; 10 bases align to TRBD2. V shed 6 bases, J shed 5 bases, and the junction held 15 bases outside the gene matches. Germline V gene data show CDR1 as LNHNV and CDR2 as YYDKDF (reference sequence). This CDR3 is built from 17 residues. CDR3 amino acids: CATRTTRPAGGEETQYF. The DNA for the CDR3 is TGTGCCACCAGGACGACACGGCCAGCGGGAGGGGAGGAGACCCAGTACTTC. The whole variable domain, remainder taken from reference TRBV15 and TRBJ2-5, is DAMVIQNPRYQVTQFGKPVTLSCSQTLNHNVMYWYQQKSSQAPKLLFHYYDKDFNNEADTPDNFQSRRPNTSFCFLDIRSPGLGDTAMYLCATRTTRPAGGEETQYFGPGTRLLVL.

This sequence joins TRBV5-3 and TRBJ2-5; 9 nucleotides align to TRBD1. TRBV5-3 belongs to the ORF category, with a function that is uncertain. CDR3 length: 16 residues. V trimming: 4 bases; J trimming: 2 bases; junction bases outside the gene matches: 9. The CDR3 reads CARSRGEGQGQETQYF. The CDR3, as DNA: TGTGCCAGAAGCAGAGGAGAGGGACAGGGACAAGAGACCCAGTACTTC.

The chain carries TRBV7-6 and TRBJ2-2, with TRBD1 matching over 8 bases. The germline CDR1 and CDR2 sequences are SGHVS and FNYEAQ. With 0 bases clipped from V and 7 bases from J, the junction kept 7 bases outside the gene matches. The length of the CDR3 is 16 residues. The CDR3 DNA sequence: TGTGCCAGCAGCTTAGCGAGTAGGGACAGGCTCGGGGAGCTGTTTTTT. Its translation: CASSLASRDRLGELFF.

This chain uses TRBV6-5 with TRBJ1-5, with D possibly TRBD1 on 6 matching bases. Trimming shortened V by 0 bases and J by 6 bases, and 12 bases separated the two germline ends. Germline lookup yields CDR1 MNHEY and CDR2 SVGAGI. CDR3 length: 15 residues. CDR3 loop: CASSYSRQDGQPQHF. The CDR3 region has the DNA TGTGCCAGCAGTTACTCACGACAGGACGGTCAGCCCCAGCATTTT.

The V and J genes are TRBV27 and TRBJ2-7; D possibly corresponds to TRBD1 (5 bases). The CDR3 contains 15 residues. Germline values: CDR1 MNHEY, CDR2 SMNVEV (reference sequence). V lost 5 bases, J lost 3 bases, and 17 bases lay in between. The CDR3 protein is CASSPTVRRSYEQYF. CDR3 DNA sequence: TGTGCCAGCAGTCCGACAGTCCGCCGGAGCTACGAGCAGTACTTC.

J is TRBJ2-3 and V is TRBV10-1; 8 bases are a match to TRBD2. Trimming took 0 bases from V and 4 from J; bases not matched to a gene: 6. The CDR3 contains 16 residues. CDR1 and CDR2 from the germline V gene are WNHNN and SYGVQD (reference sequence). CDR3 DNA: TGCGCCAGCAGTGAGTCGAGGAGCGGGGGTTCAGATACGCAGTATTTT. Protein product: CASSESRSGGSDTQYF.

The chain uses TRBV7-9 and TRBJ1-2; D is uncertain. The CDR3 contains 14 residues. Trimming pared 3 bases from V and 2 bases from J, leaving 10 bases between. CDR1 is SEHNR, CDR2 FQNEAQ, per germline (reference sequence). CDR3 DNA sequence: TGTGCCAGCAGCTTGCGGGGTGGGAACTATGGCTACACCTTC. Amino acids: CASSLRGGNYGYTF.